The source of this T cell receptor beta chain is a study of cytomegalovirus exposure and HLA in healthy donors. Overall study findings and caveats: A later analysis showed that HLA-associated TCR beta chains had undergone more clonal expansion than equally common others. The investigators catalogued some 150 TCR beta chains as cytomegalovirus-associated.

Worth noting for this clone: Its antigen is not known.

13 Jbeta primers and 60 Vbeta primers were used for the PCR. Generated by immunoSEQ multiplex PCR, the TCRdb table keeps only in-frame clones and is missing some. The data contain about 230,000 clones, around 85% of them seen just once; the ten biggest clones take up 1.3%. Sequences were obtained from PBMCs. This sequence originates from a human donor in good health.

The chain's CDR3 is CASSERQGVDIQYF. The CDR3 nucleotides are TGTGCCAGCAGTGAAAGACAGGGTGTGGACATTCAGTACTTC. The chain has TRBV21-1 and TRBJ2-4; the table's D call of TRBD1 was not tested on the DNA. TRBV21-1 is described as a pseudogene. CDR3 length: 14 amino acids.